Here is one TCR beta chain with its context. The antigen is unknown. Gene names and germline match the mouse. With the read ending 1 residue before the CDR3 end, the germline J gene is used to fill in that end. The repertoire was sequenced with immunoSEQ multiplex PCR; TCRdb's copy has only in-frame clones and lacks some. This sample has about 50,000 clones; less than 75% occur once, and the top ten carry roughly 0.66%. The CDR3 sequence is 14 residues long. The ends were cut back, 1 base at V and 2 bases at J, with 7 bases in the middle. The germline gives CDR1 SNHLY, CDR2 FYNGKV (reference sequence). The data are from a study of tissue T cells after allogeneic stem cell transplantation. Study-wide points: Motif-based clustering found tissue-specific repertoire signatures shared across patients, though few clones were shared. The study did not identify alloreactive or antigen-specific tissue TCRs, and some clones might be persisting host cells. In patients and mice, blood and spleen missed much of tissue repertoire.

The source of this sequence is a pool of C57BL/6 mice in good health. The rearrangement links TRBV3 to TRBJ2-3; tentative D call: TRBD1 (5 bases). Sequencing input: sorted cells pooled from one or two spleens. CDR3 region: CASSLEGYAETLYF. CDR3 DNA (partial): TGTGCCAGCAGCTTAGAGGGGTATGCAGAAACGCTGTAT.